This T cell receptor (beta chain) appears in the sequencing data of a study of shared clonotypes between healthy human individuals (dated by TCRdb to between 2020 and 2021). Context from the whole study: The cohort comprised two women and a few men aged 18 to 49 years. For each donor, three plates each were used for CD4 naive and CD4 memory, two plates were used for CD8 naive, and one plate was used for CD8 memory. The study deeply sequenced blood TCR repertoires of about 5 healthy adults to estimate repertoire size and the extent of clonotype sharing between individuals. To increase sequencing depth and limit assay-specific biases, different laboratories used diverse techniques to prepare libraries and sequence TCR repertoires. Each donor's leukapheresis produced roughly between roughly 0.9 and 9 billion PBMCs. Broad study findings and their caveats: Incomplete sequencing was indicated by rarefaction of sorted-subset datasets, despite the large sequencing depth. Compared with non-shared clonotypes, clonotypes shared by all four sorted-subset donors had higher generation probabilities. Because the study included only a small number of donors, the genetic and exposure-history diversity represented was limited. Pairwise subsampling led to the expectation that sequencing depth would affect the degree of clonotype sharing among donors. Naive subsets generally had larger estimated clonotype richness than memory subsets did. When several donors were compared, the shared fraction of clonotypes was about 5.2% for naive CD4, approximately 3.5% for naive CD8, more than 2% for memory CD4, and around 0.4% for memory CD8. Sampling was restricted to blood, and TCR repertoires in tissues likely differ from the TCR repertoires found in blood.

V is reduced by 2 bases and J by 3 bases, leaving a spacing of 11 bases between them. The germline V gene specifies SGHTA as CDR1 and FQGNSA as CDR2. The CDR3, cysteine through phenylalanine, is 15 amino acids long. Only the CDR3 region is kept as DNA, spanning 45 bases read in frame from base 1. TCR CDR3 regions were amplified from genomic DNA by multiplex PCR using the deep immunoSEQ assay. Extracted genomic DNA from each cell subset was spread evenly across all wells of several immunoSEQ 96-well plates, with each plate serving as a replicate. For sorted subsets, about 220 ng of genomic DNA, equivalent to 25,000 to 35,000 T cell genomes, went into each replicate PCR. The purified libraries were quantified using a Qubit 3.0 fluorometer, sized with a Bioanalyzer 2100, and then quantified again using the KAPA Library Quantification kit. Each immunoSEQ 96-well plate was sequenced on its own single-read 150-cycle Illumina NextSeq 550 flow cell. Regarding the original processing steps: Because the immunoSEQ output included only junctional sequences and no quality scores, the filtering could not be the same as the filtering used for full-length reads. To assign V/J genes and CDR3, sequences were annotated using PyIR, a Python wrapper for IgBLAST v1.9, with IMGT germline references. Any read was removed if the V/J assignment was weak (E-value above 1e-6), the CDR3 was missing, or the read contained stop codons, out-of-frame junctions, or ambiguous translated residues. V3J clonotypes were defined by identical inferred V gene, J gene, and CDR3 amino acid sequence. Percentage overlap between repertoires was computed as shared unique clonotypes divided by the size of the smaller repertoire. Three approaches were used to assess repertoire richness: RTK rarefaction, the Chao1 estimator, and Recon v2.1 estimates of unobserved clonotypes. Generation probabilities were computed with OLGA for all TCRbeta clonotypes obtained by the gDNA method from a few donors. Entries here come from immuneACCESS through TCRdb and include only in-frame sequences with V and J called. Some clones fail to appear in such tables; in the studies checked, an unresolved V gene covers under half of the shortfall, and the cause of the remainder is unknown. D and trimming come from the DNA, and the V and J calls and clone size come from that table. Here the sample has 2 million to 2.5 million clones; 80% to 95% occur a single time. The top ten clonotypes cover around 0.4% of the sample.

On this clone: Its recognized antigen is unknown. Within one base of it there is no much larger clone, and no base qualities were kept.

Healthy HIV-negative adults with no recently reported acute infections or vaccinations were included as donors. Every donor was a Caucasian adult residing in Nashville, Tennessee, USA. CD4+ T cells were enriched by magnetic negative selection, after which naive cells were positively selected on CD45RA and the negative fraction was taken as the memory subset. Blood was obtained by leukapheresis, after which PBMCs were separated by Ficoll-Histopaque density gradient centrifugation and cryopreserved in liquid nitrogen vapor phase. Purity and quantity of every magnetically sorted T cell population were checked by analytical flow cytometry. Genomic DNA was isolated from every sorted fraction and measured by UV absorbance on a Nanodrop 2000c.

The source is a man in his late teens or twenties in good health. Some clones in this sample may be carry-over from other donors' samples. Sequenced: naive CD4+ T cells from PBMCs. Explained via the paper, the cell subset or site label denotes: CD45RA+ positively selected. The rearranged segments are TRBV7-2 and TRBJ1-5; the D gene is perhaps TRBD1, from 6 matching bases. The base sequence is TGTGCCAGCAGCTTAAGGCAGGGGAACAATCAGCCCCAGCATTTT. Translation gives CASSLRQGNNQPQHF.